This TCR beta chain was recovered during a study of tumor-infiltrating lymphocytes in primary liver carcinoma. Overall study context: About 3.5 to 8 million productive TCRbeta reads were obtained from the samples, with similar numbers across tissue types. General study points: A significantly higher top-250-clone fraction was found in tumors than in blood (p = 0.039). Reduced overlap was seen in tumor-adjacent and tumor-blood pairs versus tumor region pairs.

In its sample, this clonotype was seen many times. The antigen remains undetermined. In addition to blood RNA drawn from unsorted whole blood, germline DNA was extracted. The authors made TCR beta cDNA from about 500 ng total RNA with a constant-region primer. Libraries of TCR beta came from three nested multiplex PCR rounds with slightly modified ARM-PCR. TCRdb independently ran MiXCR on the multiplex PCR reads; one entry per CDR3 protein. The sample records 330,000 or so distinct CDR3 sequences, less than 70% being singletons. The clonotype was recovered from a man aged 35 to 55 with primary liver carcinoma and hepatitis B virus infection. Sequencing was done on a sample of peripheral blood.

The CDR3 sequence: CASSQHGYGYTF. The CDR3 coding sequence is TGCGCCAGCAGCCAGCACGGTTATGGCTACACCTTC. This chain uses TRBV4-1 with TRBJ1-2, with unresolved D. This CDR3 comprises 12 residues. V shed 3 bases and J shed 5 bases, with 7 bases lying between them. CDR1 is MGHRA, CDR2 YSYEKL, per germline.